This record looks at one T cell receptor (beta chain) sequence and its context. This sample was included in a study of blood T cell repertoires in COVID-19. Study at large: Sample material is recorded as cDNA or gDNA derived from T cells, B-cell-depleted T cells, or PBMCs.

Trimming cost V 6 bases and J 4 bases; bases outside gene matches: 21. This CDR3 has 18 residues. In germline, CDR1 is SGHKS, CDR2 YYEKEE (reference sequence). In the authors' methods: It was from reference gene primer amplification that nucleated cell counts were estimated. Assay: immunoSEQ multiplex PCR; the TCRdb copy retains only in-frame clones and omits some. V and J calls and clone size are copied from that table; D and trimming were computed from the DNA. This sample has hundreds of thousands of clones, with roughly 86% found just once. This chain uses TRBV5-5 with TRBJ1-1, with TRBD1 matching 7 bases. Sequenced: PBMCs or T cells enriched from blood (not recorded which). This TCR came from a woman between 50 and 59 years old who had recovered from COVID-19. CDR3 bases: TGTGCCAGCACCTTCGGAAGCCGACTGACAGGGTTCGTCACTGAAGCTTTCTTT. This gives the protein CASTFGSRLTGFVTEAFF. Full variable domain (rest looked up from reference TRBV5-5 and TRBJ1-1): DAGVTQSPTHLIKTRGQQVTLRCSPISGHKSVSWYQQVLGQGPQFIFQYYEKEERGRGNFPDRFSARQFPNYSSELNVNALLLGDSALYLCASTFGSRLTGFVTEAFFGQGTRLTVV.